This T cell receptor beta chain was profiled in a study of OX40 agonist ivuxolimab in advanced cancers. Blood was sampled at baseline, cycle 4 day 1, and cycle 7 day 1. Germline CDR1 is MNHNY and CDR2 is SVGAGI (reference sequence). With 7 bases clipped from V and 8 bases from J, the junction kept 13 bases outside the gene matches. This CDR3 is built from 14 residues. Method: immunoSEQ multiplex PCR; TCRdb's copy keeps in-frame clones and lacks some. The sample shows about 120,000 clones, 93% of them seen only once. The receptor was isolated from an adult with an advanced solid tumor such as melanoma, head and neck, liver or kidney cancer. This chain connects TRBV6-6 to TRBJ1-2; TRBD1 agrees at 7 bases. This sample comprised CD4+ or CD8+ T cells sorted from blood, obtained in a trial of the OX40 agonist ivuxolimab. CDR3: CASIPGRDRRGYTF. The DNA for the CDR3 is TGTGCCAGCATTCCGGGCCGGGACAGAAGGGGCTACACCTTC.